This T cell receptor (beta chain) was documented in a study of cytomegalovirus exposure and HLA in healthy donors (dated by TCRdb to 2016 to 2017). Regarding the research as a whole: In an earlier analysis of 450 to 750 of the donors, 276 Gb of sequence data and roughly 100 million unique TCR beta sequences from approximately 180 million T cells were reported. Typing coverage varied by locus: roughly 629-640 donors for A, B, C, DRB1 and DQB1; around 560 for DQA1; over 600 for DPA1; more than 450 for DPB1. All discovery cohort repertoires had been generated on a single sequencing platform. Alongside the repertoire data, information on donor age, sex, ethnicity and CMV serostatus was compiled. In a later genetic analysis, genome-wide SNP genotypes for about 65% of the roughly 700 donors were used, and that subset was treated as a discovery cohort. Four to six DR-DQ haplotypes were handled as single units for association and clustering because linkage in the cohort was strong. To decide whether each TCR beta V gene segment behaved as functional or pseudogenic, an earlier analysis of nearly 600 of the donors relied on high-throughput TCR beta sequencing. Rather than using new phenotypic data, the later analysis identified candidate immune exposures from TCR beta sequences and from how often those sequences occurred across donors. The study was designed to test whether signatures of past pathogen exposure could be identified by cataloging public T cell receptors. Class I and class II HLA loci were covered by the typing at four-digit resolution. On average, 235,054 unique TCR beta nucleotide sequences were sequenced per donor among about 400 genotyped donors of the cohort, with around 19% of those sequences being non-productive. In a later analysis, previously published TCR beta repertoires from about 640 donors were re-analyzed and high-resolution HLA genotyping was added so that TCR occurrence patterns could be studied. A separate validation cohort of roughly 110 different subjects was used in addition to the approximately 670-subject first cohort. The genetic ancestry cluster associated with self-reported Caucasian donors included over 65% of the roughly 380 genotyped donors. The study used immunosequencing to profile the T cell repertoires of around 600 subjects and linked those repertoires to cytomegalovirus serostatus. High-throughput TCR immunosequencing, statistical association of individual TCRs with disease status, and machine learning were combined to predict cytomegalovirus infection status. An early release covering 550 to 650 HLA-typed donors comprised roughly 300 gigabases of sequencing data and roughly 86 million unique TCR sequences.

Libraries came from the immunoSEQ multiplex PCR assay. For the multiplex PCR, a mixture combining 60 forward primers for TCR Vbeta segments and 13 reverse primers for TCR Jbeta segments was used. A multiplex PCR assay on genomic DNA amplified the CDR3 region of rearranged TCR beta genes. The amplified TCR beta libraries were sequenced on the Illumina HiSeq System as 87-base-pair reads. The authors processed their data as follows. A later analysis counted about 80 million unique TCR beta chains across the 550 to 750 repertoires, and roughly 11 million of these chains were shared by at least two donors. Raw reads were error-corrected and collapsed into unique sequences by a nearest-neighbor algorithm in which closely related sequences were merged to remove PCR and sequencing errors. To assign V, D and J gene segments, CDR3 sequences were aligned to IMGT reference sequences. For a sequence to be retained, a match of at least six nucleotides to both a V gene segment and a J gene segment was required. A rearrangement counted as productive if the CDR3 had no stop codons and remained in frame with V and J, and every other rearrangement counted as non-productive. Following IMGT convention, CDR3 was defined as the stretch from the second conserved V-encoded cysteine to the conserved J-encoded phenylalanine. The earlier analysis of about 620 of the donors excluded sequences that lacked an unambiguous match to a single V gene segment. An earlier analysis of a few hundred of the donors called V segments functional above 56.7% productive rearrangements and segregating when the between-donor standard deviation exceeded 5%. A statistical classification framework was built for diagnosing cytomegalovirus status from the catalog of TCR beta chain sequences. In a later analysis, V and J genes were assigned by comparing TCR nucleotide sequences against IMGT/GENE-DB human TR gene sequences. The TCRdist pipeline was used in a later analysis to assign CDR3 sequences and most-parsimonious VDJ recombination scenarios. A later analysis defined each TCR beta chain by its CDR3 amino acid sequence plus V-gene family, and excluded reads lacking a unique V-gene family. A later analysis removed nearly 600 highly shared, low-generation-probability nucleotide sequences to deal with suspected cross-contamination and a sequencing artifact. A later analysis calculated a clonal expansion index for each public chain from normalized within-repertoire ranks of inferred template counts. In a later analysis, generation probabilities were computed using a VDJ recombination model fitted to out-of-frame rearrangements, and the results were checked against IGoR. In a later analysis, hypergeometric tests were used to score TCR-TCR, TCR-HLA and TCR-CMV co-occurrence, with a repertoire-size bias correction applied to TCR pairs. A later analysis estimated false discovery rates by permuting HLA or CMV assignments 20 times. In a later analysis, co-occurring TCRs were grouped using DBSCAN, with TCRdist sequence similarity added in when clustering inside HLA-allele-positive subsets. Co-occurrence clustering excluded repertoires with fewer than 30,000 or more than 120,000 public chains, plus five with anomalous nucleotide sharing. TCRdb limited this immuneACCESS table to in-frame rearrangements with V and J called. A share of clones is missing; checked studies link under half to unresolved V genes, and the rest is unexplained. V and J calls and clone size are given by that table; D and trimming were obtained from the DNA. The sample profile shows fewer than 200,000 clones; approximately 80% of them were found once. Of the sample, 1.3% falls within the top ten clones.

The cohort consisted of 650 to 700 healthy bone marrow donors. At the time of sampling, every cohort member was nominally healthy, though immune exposures that went unrecorded were likely present. The donor tested CMV seronegative and was one of the 352 seronegative cohort members. Each donor provided a peripheral blood sample, and peripheral blood mononuclear cells were used for TCR beta sequencing. Genomic DNA extraction from the blood cell samples was performed with the Qiagen DNeasy Blood Extraction Kit. A remark on this clone: It lacks a known antigen. No base quality information exists; no much larger clone differs at one position.

General conclusions and limits of the study: At a false discovery rate of 0.05, a later analysis linked about 16,000 TCR beta sequences to specific HLA alleles. Because some donors lacked HLA typing at each locus, the association tests relied only on the typed subset. In a later analysis, most CMV-associated TCR beta chains were found to appear HLA-restricted, with HLA associations seemingly driven largely by CMV exposure. A cluster of highly shared sequence variants was judged likely to represent a technical artifact of the sequencing pipeline. Assigning TCR associations to individual alleles was difficult when HLA alleles, especially DR and DQ, strongly co-occurred. In this cohort, only TCR beta chains were sequenced, and detectable features were limited by the absence of alpha or paired-chain data. Most TCR sequences were seen in very few donors, while some public TCRs were found in many individuals. A later genetic analysis reported fewer N-insertions in productive TCRs among donors in an Asian-associated ancestry cluster than the roughly 700-donor mean. Compared with equally common non-associated chains, HLA-associated TCR beta chains in a later analysis were more clonally expanded and had lower generation probabilities. Because counts were too low, about 15 rarely observed V segments, including chromosome 9 orphons, were left out of the earlier analysis of about 620 of the donors. An earlier analysis of some 560 of the donors showed that most TCR beta V segments appeared in productive rearrangements either about 87% or about 30% of the time, which broadly matched IMGT annotations. Several of the top co-occurrence clusters appeared to be linked to parvovirus B19, influenza, CMV and Epstein-Barr virus, according to a later analysis. CMV serostatus was the only immune exposure information available for the cohort. In both the original and validation cohorts, the classifier was reported to diagnose cytomegalovirus status with high specificity and sensitivity. A total of around 150 TCR beta chains were listed by the study as associated with cytomegalovirus. A further reported finding was that TCR beta sequences accurately predicted the HLA-A and HLA-B alleles for most subjects in the first cohort. V-gene and J-gene trimming of TCR beta chains was associated with a missense DCLRE1C variant in a later genetic analysis, and the association was replicated in an independent cohort. Roughly uniform sequencing depth across donors was assumed in presence/absence analyses, although this assumption may not hold. Some IMGT-functional V segments, including TRBV6-2 and TRBV6-3, could not be told apart with the 87-base-pair reads, so those segments were excluded. In vitro tests confirmed that three of the cytomegalovirus-associated TCR beta chains recognize cytomegalovirus antigens. According to a later analysis, TCR association rates differed among HLA loci, with DRB1 alleles showing the most associated TCRs and HLA-C alleles showing the fewest. The authors suggested that the approach could potentially be extended to other disease states and immunological phenotypes. Linkage disequilibrium might explain the correlated functional status among segregating V segments, but an unknown experimental factor could not be excluded.

The CDR3 measures 15 amino acids from cysteine to phenylalanine. The kept DNA is CDR3 alone, 45 bases in frame from the first base. CDR1 is given as SGHTA and CDR2 as FQGNSA, both from the germline V gene. The junction shows trimming of 0 bases on V and 3 bases on J, plus 12 bases between the germline ends. The receptor was derived from a man aged 25-40 years in good health and CMV-seronegative. The chain was built from TRBV7-2 and TRBJ2-7; the D gene is possibly TRBD2, with 5 bases matching. The sample comprised PBMCs. Here the CDR3 is given as CASSLAAAEGYEQYF. The base sequence is TGTGCCAGCAGCTTAGCTGCAGCGGAAGGCTACGAGCAGTACTTC.